Following are 21 T cell receptor beta chains from one sample sequenced in a study of shared clonotypes between healthy human individuals. Only in-frame clones appear in the TCRdb table, and some are missing; sequencing was by immunoSEQ multiplex PCR. In the table there are just over 2,000,000 clones, 95% of which are singletons. Sequencing was performed on naive CD4+ T cells sorted from blood. Subset of the sample: CD45RA+ positively selected. The receptors were sampled from a man aged 18 to 29 in good health.

CDR3 sequence reads: CASSRTGVETQYF. As DNA, the CDR3 is TGTGCCAGCTCACGCACAGGGGTAGAGACCCAGTACTTC. V gene TRBV18 combines with J gene TRBJ2-5, with 7 bases matching TRBD1. V dropped 4 bases and J dropped 4; count of bases not matched to a gene: 3. CDR1 is KGHSH, CDR2 LQKENI, per germline. The CDR3 has 13 residues.

The rearrangement joins TRBV5-6 to TRBJ1-1; TRBD1 aligns across 9 bases. J was trimmed by 1 base and V by 6 bases; bases with no gene match: 1. This CDR3 contains 13 residues. Germline V gene data show CDR1 as SGHDT and CDR2 as YYEEEE. CDR3 sequence: CASKGQGNTEAFF. CDR3 bases: TGTGCCAGCAAGGGACAGGGGAACACTGAAGCTTTCTTT.

This sequence joins TRBV30 and TRBJ1-4; 7 positions match TRBD1. CDR3 length equals 15 residues. Trimming took 4 bases from V and 5 from J; bases not matched to a gene: 10. Germline CDR1 GTSNPN, CDR2 SVGIG (reference sequence). The CDR3: CAWTVPGQQNEKLFF. CDR3 nucleotide sequence: TGTGCCTGGACCGTACCGGGACAGCAGAATGAAAAACTGTTTTTT.

The V gene is TRBV4-1, the J gene TRBJ2-1; 8 bases agree with TRBD1. This CDR3 is built from 15 residues. V shed 4 bases, J shed 8 bases, and the junction held 10 bases outside the gene matches. Germline V gene data show CDR1 as MGHRA and CDR2 as YSYEKL. Here the CDR3 DNA reads TGCGCCAGCAGCCGGACAGGGACGGGAGTCGATGAGCAGTTCTTC. Its translation: CASSRTGTGVDEQFF.

The chain links TRBV15 to TRBJ1-6; D gene uncertain. The CDR3 has 16 amino acids. Deletions cut 3 bases from V and 0 bases from J, with 9 bases between. CDR1 LNHNV and CDR2 YYDKDF come from the germline V gene (reference sequence). Here the CDR3 reads CATSSYQSSYNSPLHF. The CDR3 DNA reads as TGTGCCACCAGCAGCTATCAGAGCTCCTATAATTCACCCCTCCACTTT.

The rearrangement links TRBV7-2 to TRBJ2-1; the match to TRBD1 covers 8 bases. Germline V gene data show CDR1 as SGHTA and CDR2 as FQGNSA. Germline trimming cut 7 bases from V and 6 bases from J; bases unmatched to any gene: 8. This CDR3 comprises 14 residues. The CDR3 nucleotides are TGTGCCAGCACCCCGGACAGGGCCCTCAATGAGCAGTTCTTC. This encodes CASTPDRALNEQFF. Based on the CDR3 plus reference TRBV7-2 and TRBJ2-1, the full variable domain is GAGVSQSPSNKVTEKGKDVELRCDPISGHTALYWYRQSLGQGLEFLIYFQGNSAPDKSGLPSDRFSAERTGGSVSTLTIQRTQQEDSAVYLCASTPDRALNEQFFGPGTRLTVL.

This clone appeared many times. This chain connects TRBV18 to TRBJ1-2, with 10 positions matching TRBD1. The J segment lost 6 bases and the V segment lost 2 bases, leaving 3 bases of the junction unmatched. Germline assignment: CDR1 KGHSH and CDR2 LQKENI. The CDR3 contains 14 residues. The CDR3 loop is CASSPFGTGDGYTF. DNA of the CDR3: TGTGCCAGCTCACCATTTGGGACAGGGGATGGCTACACCTTC.

V is TRBV5-1 and J is TRBJ2-5; D perhaps matches TRBD1 (5 bases). CDR3 length: 16 residues. Germline assignment: CDR1 SGHRS and CDR2 YFSETQ. V gave up 3 bases and J gave up 4 bases, with 19 bases separating them. This chain's CDR3 is CASSSLQGDRGETQYF. The CDR3 DNA sequence: TGCGCCAGCAGCTCACTGCAAGGGGATAGAGGAGAGACCCAGTACTTC.

The chain has TRBV9 and TRBJ1-2, with TRBD1 as a possible D gene (5 bases). CDR1 and CDR2 from the germline V gene are SGDLS and YYNGEE. The CDR3 consists of 15 residues. The ends were cut back, 0 bases at V and 0 bases at J, with 9 bases in the middle. CDR3 loop: CASSVAGRTNYGYTF. For the CDR3, the DNA is TGTGCCAGCAGCGTAGCAGGGAGAACTAACTATGGCTACACCTTC. The full variable domain, its missing parts supplied by reference TRBV9 and TRBJ1-2, is DSGVTQTPKHLITATGQRVTLRCSPRSGDLSVYWYQQSLDQGLQFLIQYYNGEERAKGNILERFSAQQFPDLHSELNLSSLELGDSALYFCASSVAGRTNYGYTFGSGTRLTVV.

The genes are TRBV4-1 and TRBJ1-2, with D perhaps TRBD1 (5 bases). The CDR3 runs to 16 residues. The germline V gene has CDR1 MGHRA and CDR2 YSYEKL. The V gene lost 4 bases and the J gene lost 4 bases, with 19 bases spanning the gap. The CDR3 DNA reads as TGCGCCAGCAGCCTAAAAGCGGCAGGGATTTCCTATGGCTACACCTTC. Protein: CASSLKAAGISYGYTF.

The J gene is TRBJ2-2, the V gene TRBV15, with unresolved D. Trimming shortened V by 3 bases and J by 4 bases, and 9 bases separated the two germline ends. In germline, CDR1 is LNHNV, CDR2 YYDKDF (reference sequence). CDR3 length equals 14 residues. CDR3 sequence reads: CATSRWSFTGELFF. The CDR3 DNA sequence: TGTGCCACCAGCAGGTGGAGCTTCACCGGGGAGCTGTTTTTT.

This clone was observed once. The chain is built from TRBV10-2 and TRBJ2-5; TRBD1 agrees at 10 bases. This CDR3 has 13 amino acids. V was clipped by 7 bases and J by 5 bases; unmatched bases: 4. CDR1 is WSHSY and CDR2 is SAAADI in the germline V gene. Here the CDR3 reads CASMTGGGETQYF. The DNA of the CDR3 is TGCGCCAGCATGACAGGGGGCGGTGAGACCCAGTACTTC.

CDR3 nucleotide sequence: TGTGCCAGCAGCCGTTTTGGGGCAGGGGAGGATACGCAGTATTTT. Translating gives CASSRFGAGEDTQYF. The chain links TRBV27 to TRBJ2-3; possibly TRBD1 for D (6 bases). CDR3 size: 15 residues. Trimming took off 6 bases at V and 6 bases at J, with 19 bases between the two ends. Per the germline V gene, CDR1 is MNHEY and CDR2 is SMNVEV (reference sequence).

In its sample, this clone was seen many times. The sample holds other DNA sequences that translate to the same CDR3. The chain links TRBV29-1 to TRBJ2-7; D is perhaps TRBD2 (5 bases). The CDR3 has 12 residues. Trimming removed 6 bases from V and 2 bases from J, with 11 bases in between. CDR1 and CDR2 (germline): SQVTM, ANQGSEA. CDR3 nucleotides: TGCAGCGTCCGGGATGGGACCTACGAGCAGTACTTC. It encodes CSVRDGTYEQYF.

The rearrangement uses TRBV6-6 and TRBJ2-7, with D possibly matching TRBD2 (5 bases). The germline V and J ends were trimmed by 4 bases and 2 bases, with 6 bases remaining between them. The CDR3 has 12 amino acids. Looked up from germline, CDR1 is MNHNY and CDR2 is SVGAGI (reference sequence). The CDR3, as DNA: TGTGCCAGCAGTTCCGGGACCTACGAGCAGTACTTC. It encodes CASSSGTYEQYF.

This chain joins TRBV28 and TRBJ2-1; unclear D gene. Germline CDR1 MDHEN, CDR2 SYDVKM. Between the trimmed V and J ends, which lost 3 bases and 0 bases, there was a span of 9 bases. The length of the CDR3 is 15 residues. The CDR3 nucleotides read TGTGCCAGCAGTTTTTTGGGTGTCTCCTACAATGAGCAGTTCTTC. Encoded protein: CASSFLGVSYNEQFF. Variable domain in full (rest from reference TRBV28 and TRBJ2-1): DVKVTQSSRYLVKRTGEKVFLECVQDMDHENMFWYRQDPGLGLRLIYFSYDVKMKEKGDIPEGYSVSREKKERFSLILESASTNQTSMYLCASSFLGVSYNEQFFGPGTRLTVL.

The chain links TRBV7-2 to TRBJ2-5, with D possibly TRBD2 on 6 matching bases. CDR3 length equals 13 residues. V dropped 3 bases and J dropped 3 bases, with 8 bases sitting between them. Germline CDR1 and CDR2: SGHTA and FQGNSA. The CDR3 spells CASSFGTEETQYF. For the CDR3, the DNA is TGTGCCAGCAGCTTCGGGACTGAAGAGACCCAGTACTTC. The whole variable domain, remainder taken from reference TRBV7-2 and TRBJ2-5, is GAGVSQSPSNKVTEKGKDVELRCDPISGHTALYWYRQSLGQGLEFLIYFQGNSAPDKSGLPSDRFSAERTGGSVSTLTIQRTQQEDSAVYLCASSFGTEETQYFGPGTRLLVL.

About this clone itself: The same CDR3 can be traced to other DNA sequences in this sample. The rearrangement uses TRBV6-6 and TRBJ1-1, with D hard to call. The CDR3 has 14 residues. The germline CDR1 and CDR2 sequences are MNHNY and SVGAGI (reference sequence). Trimming stripped 3 bases from V and 0 bases from J, with 8 bases between. This CDR3 is CASSYSELNTEAFF. CDR3 in DNA: TGTGCCAGCAGTTATTCAGAATTGAACACTGAAGCTTTCTTT.

This sequence joins TRBV11-2 and TRBJ2-3; weak D call: TRBD1 (5 bases). The CDR3 spans 14 residues. V lost 0 bases, J lost 6 bases, and 10 bases lay in between. Germline V gene sequence: CDR1 SGHAT, CDR2 FQNNGV. As DNA, the CDR3 is TGTGCCAGCAGCTTAGATCCAGGGTCGGATACGCAGTATTTT. This encodes CASSLDPGSDTQYF.

Of note for this clone: Other nucleotide sequences in the sample specify the same CDR3. CDR3 protein: CASSLQGAREKLFF. The CDR3 bases are TGTGCCAGCAGCCTCCAGGGGGCTAGAGAAAAACTGTTTTTT. The chain is built from TRBV28 and TRBJ1-4, with 8 bases fitting TRBD1. The CDR3 loop spans 14 amino acids. After removal of 6 bases from V and 8 bases from J, the junction contained 8 bases not matched to a gene. Germline CDR1 MDHEN, CDR2 SYDVKM. The full variable domain, rest sourced from reference TRBV28 and TRBJ1-4, is DVKVTQSSRYLVKRTGEKVFLECVQDMDHENMFWYRQDPGLGLRLIYFSYDVKMKEKGDIPEGYSVSREKKERFSLILESASTNQTSMYLCASSLQGAREKLFFGSGTQLSVL.

The V call is TRBV16, the J call TRBJ1-6; possible D gene TRBD1, 6 bases. The CDR3 is 19 amino acids. V lost 0 bases to trimming and J lost 0 bases, with 15 bases between them. Germline CDR1 reads KGHSY; CDR2 reads FQNENV. The chain's CDR3 is CASSQSPGVASSYNSPLHF. DNA of the CDR3: TGTGCCAGCAGCCAATCCCCAGGGGTAGCTAGCTCCTATAATTCACCCCTCCACTTT.